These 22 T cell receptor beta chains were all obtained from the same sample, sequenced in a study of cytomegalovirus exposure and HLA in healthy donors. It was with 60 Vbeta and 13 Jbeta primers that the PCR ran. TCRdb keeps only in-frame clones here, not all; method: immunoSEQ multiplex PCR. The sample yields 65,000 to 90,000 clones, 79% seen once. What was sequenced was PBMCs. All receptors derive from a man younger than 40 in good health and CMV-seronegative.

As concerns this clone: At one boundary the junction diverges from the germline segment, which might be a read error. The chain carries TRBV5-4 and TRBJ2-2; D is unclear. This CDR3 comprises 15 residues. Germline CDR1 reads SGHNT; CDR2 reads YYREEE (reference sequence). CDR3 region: CVSSPDPTGTGELFF. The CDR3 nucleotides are TGTGTCAGCAGCCCCGATCCGACGGGCACCGGGGAGCTGTTTTTT.

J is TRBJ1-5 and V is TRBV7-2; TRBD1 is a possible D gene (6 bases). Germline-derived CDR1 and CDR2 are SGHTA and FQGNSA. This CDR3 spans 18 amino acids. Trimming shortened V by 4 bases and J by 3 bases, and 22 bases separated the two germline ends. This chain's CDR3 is CASSSPGGAGSVNQPQHF. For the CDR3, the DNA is TGTGCCAGCAGCTCCCCCGGGGGGGCTGGTTCCGTCAATCAGCCCCAGCATTTT.

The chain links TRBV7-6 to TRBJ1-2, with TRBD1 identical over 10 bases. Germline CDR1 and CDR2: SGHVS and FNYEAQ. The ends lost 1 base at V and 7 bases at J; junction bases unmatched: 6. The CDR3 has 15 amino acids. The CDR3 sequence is CASSLVAGTGVGYTF. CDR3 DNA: TGTGCCAGCAGCTTAGTCGCCGGGACAGGGGTTGGCTACACCTTC.

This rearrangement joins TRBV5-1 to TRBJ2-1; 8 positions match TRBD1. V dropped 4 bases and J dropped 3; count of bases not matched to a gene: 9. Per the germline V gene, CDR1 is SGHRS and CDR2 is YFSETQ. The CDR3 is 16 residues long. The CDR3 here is CASSEIDRGGYNEQFF. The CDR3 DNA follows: TGCGCCAGCAGCGAGATAGACAGGGGAGGCTACAATGAGCAGTTCTTC.

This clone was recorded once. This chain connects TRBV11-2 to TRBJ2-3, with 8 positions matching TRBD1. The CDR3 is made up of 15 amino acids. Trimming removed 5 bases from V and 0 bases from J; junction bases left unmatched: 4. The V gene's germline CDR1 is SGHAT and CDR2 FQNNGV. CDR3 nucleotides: TGTGCCAGCAGCATCGGACAGGGTAGCACAGATACGCAGTATTTT. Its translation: CASSIGQGSTDTQYF.

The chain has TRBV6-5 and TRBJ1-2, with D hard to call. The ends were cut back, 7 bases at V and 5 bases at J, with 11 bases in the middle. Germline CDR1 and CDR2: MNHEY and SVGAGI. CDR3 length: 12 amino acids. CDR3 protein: CASKRAGYGYTF. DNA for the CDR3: TGTGCCAGCAAGCGGGCCGGGTATGGCTACACCTTC.

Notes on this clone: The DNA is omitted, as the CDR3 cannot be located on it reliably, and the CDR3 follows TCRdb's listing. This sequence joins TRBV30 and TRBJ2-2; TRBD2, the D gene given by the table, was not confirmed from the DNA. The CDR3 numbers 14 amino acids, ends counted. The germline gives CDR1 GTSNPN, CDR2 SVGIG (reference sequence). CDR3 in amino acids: CAWAGGSGSGEPFF.

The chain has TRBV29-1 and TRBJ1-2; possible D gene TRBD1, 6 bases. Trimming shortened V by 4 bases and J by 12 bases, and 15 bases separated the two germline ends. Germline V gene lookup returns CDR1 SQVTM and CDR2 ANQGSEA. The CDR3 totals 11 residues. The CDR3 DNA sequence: TGCAGCGTTGTGGACAGCTGGGTAAACACCTTC. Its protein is CSVVDSWVNTF. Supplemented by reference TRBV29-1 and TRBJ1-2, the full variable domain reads SAVISQKPSRDICQRGTSLTIQCQVDSQVTMMFWYRQQPGQSLTLIATANQGSEATYESGFVIDKFPISRPNLTFSTLTVSNMSPEDSSIYLCSVVDSWVNTFGSGTRLTVV.

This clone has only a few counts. This CDR3 reads CASKSGVNTEAFF. In DNA, the CDR3 is TGTGCCAGCAAATCGGGGGTGAACACTGAAGCTTTCTTT. The rearrangement links TRBV6-1 to TRBJ1-1; maybe TRBD1 (5 bases). CDR1 is MNHNS and CDR2 is SASEGT in the germline V gene. Trimming took 7 bases from V and 0 from J, leaving 9 bases between them. CDR3 length: 13 residues.

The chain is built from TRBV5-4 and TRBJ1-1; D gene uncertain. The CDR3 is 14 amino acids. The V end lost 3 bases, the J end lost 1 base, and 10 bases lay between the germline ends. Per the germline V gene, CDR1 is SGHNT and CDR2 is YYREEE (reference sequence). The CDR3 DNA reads TGTGCCAGCAGCTCGTCACGAGGGAACACTGAAGCTTTCTTT. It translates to CASSSSRGNTEAFF.

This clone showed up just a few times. In DNA, the CDR3 is TGTGCCAGTAGTGAGCCGACAGGCGTCTATGGCTACACCTTC. As protein: CASSEPTGVYGYTF. The chain couples TRBV19 to TRBJ1-2; a weak D match, TRBD1 (6 bases). The germline V gene encodes CDR1 LNHDA and CDR2 SQIVND (reference sequence). This CDR3 contains 14 residues. V was cut by 5 bases and J by 4 bases, with 14 bases left in between. The variable domain in full, completed from reference TRBV19 and TRBJ1-2, reads DGGITQSPKYLFRKEGQNVTLSCEQNLNHDAMYWYRQDPGQGLRLIYYSQIVNDFQKGDIAEGYSVSREKKESFPLTVTSAQKNPTAFYLCASSEPTGVYGYTFGSGTRLTVV.

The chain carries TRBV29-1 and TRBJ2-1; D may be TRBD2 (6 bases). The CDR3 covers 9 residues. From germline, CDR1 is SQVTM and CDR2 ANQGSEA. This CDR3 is CPSRGEQFF. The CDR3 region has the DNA TGCCCCTCTCGGGGGGAGCAGTTCTTC.

Written as DNA, the CDR3 is TGTGCCAGCAACCTCCCGGGACTAGCGGGCTTCGGGGAGCTGTTTTTT. It codes for CASNLPGLAGFGELFF. The chain employs TRBV5-4 and TRBJ2-2; 12 nucleotides match TRBD2. The CDR3 runs 16 residues. Germline CDR1 is SGHNT and CDR2 is YYREEE (reference sequence). V dropped 6 bases and J dropped 7; count of bases not matched to a gene: 10. Filled out from reference TRBV5-4 and TRBJ2-2, the complete variable domain reads ETGVTQSPTHLIKTRGQQVTLRCSSQSGHNTVSWYQQALGQGPQFIFQYYREEENGRGNFPPRFSGLQFPNYSSELNVNALELDDSALYLCASNLPGLAGFGELFFGEGSRLTVL.

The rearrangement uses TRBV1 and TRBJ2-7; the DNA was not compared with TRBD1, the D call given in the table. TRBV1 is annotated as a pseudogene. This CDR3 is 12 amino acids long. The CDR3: CTPPDRTYEQYF. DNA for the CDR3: TGCACACCACCTGACAGAACCTACGAGCAGTACTTC.

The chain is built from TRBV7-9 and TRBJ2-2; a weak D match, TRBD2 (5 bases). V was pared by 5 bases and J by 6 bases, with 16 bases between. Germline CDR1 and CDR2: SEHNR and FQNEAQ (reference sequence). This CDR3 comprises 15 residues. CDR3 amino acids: CASSPPRRPAGELFF. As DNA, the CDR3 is TGTGCCAGCAGCCCGCCAAGGAGGCCTGCCGGGGAGCTGTTTTTT.

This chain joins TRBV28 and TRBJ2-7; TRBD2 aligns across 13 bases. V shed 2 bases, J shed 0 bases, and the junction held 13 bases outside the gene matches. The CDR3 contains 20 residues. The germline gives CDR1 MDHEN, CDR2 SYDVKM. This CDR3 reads CASSLGLTSGRIPSSYEQYF. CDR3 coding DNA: TGTGCCAGCAGTTTAGGGCTGACTAGCGGGAGGATTCCCAGCTCCTACGAGCAGTACTTC.

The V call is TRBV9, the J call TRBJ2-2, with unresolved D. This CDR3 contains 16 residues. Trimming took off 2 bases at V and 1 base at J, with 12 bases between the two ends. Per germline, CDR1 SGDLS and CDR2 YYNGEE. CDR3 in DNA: TGTGCCAGCAGCGTTTTCGTCACGGGGAACACCGGGGAGCTGTTTTTT. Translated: CASSVFVTGNTGELFF.

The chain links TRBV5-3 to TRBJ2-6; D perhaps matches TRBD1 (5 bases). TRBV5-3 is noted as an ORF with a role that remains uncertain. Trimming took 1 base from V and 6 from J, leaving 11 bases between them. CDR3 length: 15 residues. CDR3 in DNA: TGTGCCAGAAGCTTGAGCAGGGCATTGGCCAACGTCCTGACTTTC. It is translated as CARSLSRALANVLTF.

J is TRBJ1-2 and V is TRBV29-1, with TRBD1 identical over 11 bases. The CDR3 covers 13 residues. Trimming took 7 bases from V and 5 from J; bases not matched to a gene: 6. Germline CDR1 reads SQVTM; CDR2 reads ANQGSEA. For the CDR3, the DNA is TGCAGCGCCCGGACAGGGGGCCTTTATGGCTACACCTTC. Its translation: CSARTGGLYGYTF.

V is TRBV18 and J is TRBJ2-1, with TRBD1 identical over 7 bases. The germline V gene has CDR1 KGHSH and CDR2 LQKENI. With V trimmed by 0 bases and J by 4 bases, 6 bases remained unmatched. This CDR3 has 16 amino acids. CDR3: CASSPPGTAIYNEQFF. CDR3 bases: TGTGCCAGCTCACCACCCGGGACAGCAATTTACAATGAGCAGTTCTTC.

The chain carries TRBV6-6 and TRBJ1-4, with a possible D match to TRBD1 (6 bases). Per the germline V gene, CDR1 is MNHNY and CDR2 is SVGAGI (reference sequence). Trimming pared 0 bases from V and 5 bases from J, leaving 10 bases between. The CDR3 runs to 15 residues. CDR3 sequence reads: CASSYSGGGNEKLFF. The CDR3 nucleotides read TGTGCCAGCAGTTACTCAGGGGGAGGGAATGAAAAACTGTTTTTT.

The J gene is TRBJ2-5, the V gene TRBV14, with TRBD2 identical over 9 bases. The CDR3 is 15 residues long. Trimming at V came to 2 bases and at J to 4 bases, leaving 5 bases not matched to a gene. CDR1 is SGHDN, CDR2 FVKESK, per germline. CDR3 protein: CASSQLAGLGETQYF. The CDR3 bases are TGTGCCAGCAGCCAACTAGCGGGATTAGGAGAGACCCAGTACTTC.